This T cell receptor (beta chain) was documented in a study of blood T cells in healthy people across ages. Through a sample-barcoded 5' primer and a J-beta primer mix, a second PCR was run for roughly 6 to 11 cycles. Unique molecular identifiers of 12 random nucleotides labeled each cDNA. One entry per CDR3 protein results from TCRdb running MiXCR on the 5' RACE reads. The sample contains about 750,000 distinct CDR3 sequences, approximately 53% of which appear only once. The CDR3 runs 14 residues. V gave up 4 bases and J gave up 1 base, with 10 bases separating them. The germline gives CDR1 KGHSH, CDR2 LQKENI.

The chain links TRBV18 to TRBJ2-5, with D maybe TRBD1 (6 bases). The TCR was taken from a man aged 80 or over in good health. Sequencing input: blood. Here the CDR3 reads CASSQGQTQETQYF. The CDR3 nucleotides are TGTGCCAGCTCACAAGGACAGACCCAAGAGACCCAGTACTTC.